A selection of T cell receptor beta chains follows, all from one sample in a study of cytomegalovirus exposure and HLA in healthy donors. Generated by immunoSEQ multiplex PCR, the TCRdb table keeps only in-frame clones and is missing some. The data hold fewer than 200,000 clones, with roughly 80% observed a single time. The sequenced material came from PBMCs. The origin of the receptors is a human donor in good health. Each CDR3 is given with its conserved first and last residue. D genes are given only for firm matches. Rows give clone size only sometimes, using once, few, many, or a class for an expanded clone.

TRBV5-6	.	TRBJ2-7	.	CQGGRYEQYF	TGCCAGGGGGGACGGTACGAGCAGTACTTC
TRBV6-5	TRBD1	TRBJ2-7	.	CASKRTGAVHEQYF	TGTGCCAGCAAACGGACAGGGGCCGTTCACGAGCAGTACTTC
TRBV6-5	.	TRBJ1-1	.	CASSYSFSTLEAFF	TGTGCCAGCAGTTACTCGTTCTCCACATTAGAAGCTTTCTTT
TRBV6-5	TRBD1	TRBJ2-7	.	CASKGDSYEQYF	TGTGCCAGCAAAGGGGACAGCTACGAGCAGTACTTC
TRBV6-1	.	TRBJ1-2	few	CASSQGFEFDYTF	TGTGCCAGTTCACAGGGTTTTGAGTTTGACTACACCTTC
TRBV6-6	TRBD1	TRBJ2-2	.	CASGGQPNTGELFF	TGTGCCAGCGGGGGACAGCCGAACACCGGGGAGCTGTTTTTT
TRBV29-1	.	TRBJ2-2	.	CSVGWRFGTGELFF	TGCAGCGTTGGTTGGCGTTTCGGGACCGGGGAGCTGTTTTTT
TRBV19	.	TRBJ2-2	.	CASSDDSQNTGELFF	TGTGCCAGTAGTGACGACAGCCAGAACACCGGGGAGCTGTTTTTT
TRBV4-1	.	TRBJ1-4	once	CASSQPLTTNEKLFF	TGCGCCAGCAGCCAACCCCTTACAACTAATGAAAAACTGTTTTTT
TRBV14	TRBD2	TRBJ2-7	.	CASSQGVGSGYYEQYF	TGTGCCAGCAGCCAAGGAGTTGGTAGCGGGTACTACGAGCAGTACTTC
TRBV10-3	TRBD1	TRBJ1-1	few	CAISRGRGLMNTEAFF	TGTGCCATCAGTCGGGGCAGGGGGCTCATGAACACTGAAGCTTTCTTT
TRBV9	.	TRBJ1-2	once	CASSTRFPGLNGYTF	TGTGCCAGCAGCACCCGATTCCCAGGTTTAAACGGCTACACCTTC
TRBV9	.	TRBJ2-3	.	CASSVAGTDTQYF	TGTGCCAGCAGCGTAGCGGGAACAGATACGCAGTATTTT
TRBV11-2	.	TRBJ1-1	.	CASSFGTIPPEAFF	TGTGCCAGCAGCTTCGGGACTATTCCGCCTGAAGCTTTCTTT
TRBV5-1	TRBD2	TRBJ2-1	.	CASSLLAGSGNEQFF	TGCGCCAGCAGCTTACTAGCGGGGTCGGGCAATGAGCAGTTCTTC
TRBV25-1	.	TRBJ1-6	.	CASSGTGSSYNSPLHF	TGTGCCAGCAGTGGAACAGGGAGCTCCTATAATTCACCCCTCCACTTT
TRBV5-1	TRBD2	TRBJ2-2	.	CASSLVTSGGPEGELFF	TGCGCCAGCAGCTTGGTGACTAGCGGGGGGCCCGAGGGGGAGCTGTTTTTT
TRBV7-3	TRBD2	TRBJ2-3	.	CASSLIAGGPRNTQYF	TGTGCCAGCAGCTTAATCGCGGGGGGGCCAAGGAATACGCAGTATTTT
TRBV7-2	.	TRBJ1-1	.	CASSLDRWTEAFF	TGTGCCAGCAGCTTAGACCGGTGGACTGAAGCTTTCTTT
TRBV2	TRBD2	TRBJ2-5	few	CASRDLAGGQIQYF	TGTGCCAGCAGAGACCTAGCGGGGGGGCAAATCCAGTACTTC
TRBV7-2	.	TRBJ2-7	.	CASESLAYEQYF	TGTGCCAGCGAGTCCCTAGCGTACGAGCAGTACTTC
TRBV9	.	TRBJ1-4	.	CASSGVGGNEKLFF	TGTGCCAGCAGCGGGGTGGGGGGTAATGAAAAACTGTTTTTT
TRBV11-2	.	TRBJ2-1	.	CASSLVVDEQFF	TGTGCCAGCAGCTTAGTTGTCGATGAGCAGTTCTTC